This T cell receptor beta chain appears in the sequencing data of a study of cytomegalovirus exposure and HLA in healthy donors. About this clone: The antigen is not known.

Study-level points and caveats: Researchers reported in a later analysis that common viral pathogens appeared linked to several top clusters. Later analysis revealed greater clonal expansion in HLA-associated TCR beta chains than in equally common others. The study put 150 to 200 TCR beta chains on its list as cytomegalovirus-associated. Previously analyzed data showed that most TCR beta V segments were productive at a frequency of about 87% or about 30%.

The CDR3 consists of 18 residues. Germline V gives CDR1 LNHDA, CDR2 SQIVND (reference sequence). Losses at the gene ends were 3 bases for V and 7 bases for J; bases not matched to a gene: 16. PCR primers comprised 60 Vbeta and 13 Jbeta primers. Sequenced by immunoSEQ multiplex PCR; TCRdb stores in-frame clones only, minus some. The sample has 95,000 to 110,000 clones; about 80% are singletons. Sequenced input: PBMCs. This receptor was identified in a man aged 25 to 45 in good health and CMV-seronegative. The chain joins TRBV19 to TRBJ1-5, with 9 bases that match TRBD1. The CDR3 DNA is TGTGCCAGTAGTATGCGGAGGGGGGCACAGGGGGCAGGGCAGCCCCAGCATTTT. It translates to CASSMRRGAQGAGQPQHF.